The clone carrying this TCR beta chain was detected ten times or more. Germline CDR1 and CDR2: LGHDT and YNNKEL (reference sequence). The V end lost 4 bases, the J end lost 4 bases, and 13 bases lay between the germline ends. This CDR3 has 14 amino acids. TCR beta CDR3 sequences were amplified from RNA transcripts. Using the HTBI primer set, a first-round RT-PCR was run on the TCR CDR3. From the multiplex PCR reads, TCRdb called clonotypes with MiXCR, one entry per CDR3 protein. The sample consists of around 620,000 distinct CDR3 sequences, 14% of them appearing once. This record comes from a study of T cells in Graves' hyperthyroidism and ophthalmopathy.

This clonotype was sampled from a woman between 18 and 29 years old with Graves' ophthalmopathy. The sample was blood. The chain has TRBV3-1 and TRBJ1-2; the D gene is possibly TRBD1 (5 bases). CDR3 bases: TGTGCCAGCAGCCCGATGACCGACAGCTATGGCTACACCTTC. This codes for CASSPMTDSYGYTF.